One T cell receptor beta chain is described in this entry. These data belong to a study of control samples from healthy donors and cancer patients. CDR1 is SGHVS, CDR2 FNYEAQ, per germline. V lost 4 bases and J lost 5, with 17 bases in between. The CDR3 length is 15 residues. Sequencing was performed with immunoSEQ multiplex PCR; in TCRdb, only in-frame clones are kept and a portion is missing. The sample includes over 10,000 clones, 60% to 85% of them seen just once. The chain uses TRBV7-6 and TRBJ2-5, with a tentative D call TRBD2 (6 bases). Sequencing input: formalin-fixed, paraffin-embedded tissue. The receptor comes from a male donor with melanoma. CDR3 in amino acids: CASSSPAGTSETQYF. CDR3 coding DNA: TGTGCCAGCAGCTCGCCCGCCGGGACTTCGGAGACCCAGTACTTC.